This is a list of T cell receptor beta chains from one sample in a study of blood T cell repertoires in COVID-19. Method: immunoSEQ multiplex PCR; TCRdb's copy keeps in-frame clones and lacks some. The table shows fewer than 85,000 clones, with 65% to 90% occurring only once. Sequenced input: peripheral blood. The source of these receptors is a woman between 55 and 75 years old with acute or convalescent COVID-19. Both conserved end residues are part of each CDR3. A D gene is named only where the DNA matches it firmly. Size is stated for part of the rows, as once, few or many counts, or as a class when the clone is expanded.

d_gene | j_gene | abundance | v_gene | CDR3aa | CDR3nt
TRBD2 | TRBJ2-7 | . | TRBV5-6 | CASSPGGGPYEQYF | TGTGCCAGCAGCCCTGGGGGGGGACCCTACGAGCAGTACTTC
. | TRBJ2-7 | . | TRBV6-5 | CASSYSGPAGEQYF | TGTGCCAGCAGTTACTCGGGCCCCGCGGGCGAGCAGTACTTC
. | TRBJ1-5 | . | TRBV5-1 | CASSRGGRGNQPQHF | TGCGCCAGCAGCCGGGGAGGGAGGGGCAATCAGCCCCAGCATTTT
. | TRBJ1-2 | . | TRBV11-2 | CASSLAQGNGYTF | TGTGCCAGCAGCTTAGCACAGGGAAATGGCTACACCTTC
TRBD1 | TRBJ2-7 | . | TRBV7-3 | CASSSHPDRGHEQYF | TGTGCCAGCAGCTCCCACCCCGACAGGGGGCACGAGCAGTACTTC
TRBD1 | TRBJ1-5 | . | TRBV11-2 | CASSLGQGGQPQHF | TGTGCCAGCAGCTTGGGACAGGGGGGTCAGCCCCAGCATTTT
. | TRBJ1-4 | . | TRBV20-1 | CSASPGEKLFF | TGCAGTGCTAGCCCAGGGGAGAAACTGTTTTTT
TRBD1 | TRBJ1-2 | . | TRBV3-1/TRBV3-2 | CASSPSDRGGGYTF | TGTGCCAGCAGCCCCTCGGACAGGGGTGGTGGCTACACCTTC
TRBD1 | TRBJ2-1 | . | TRBV5-1 | CASSSQGGNEQFF | TGCGCCAGCAGCTCACAGGGGGGAAATGAGCAGTTCTTC
TRBD1 | TRBJ2-3 | . | TRBV28 | CASNRQGTDTQYF | TGTGCCAGCAACCGACAGGGAACAGATACGCAGTATTTT
. | TRBJ2-7 | . | TRBV6-5 | CASRTGHNSYEQYF | TGTGCCAGCAGAACGGGACACAACTCCTACGAGCAGTACTTC
TRBD2 | TRBJ2-1 | once | TRBV7-9 | CASSLLGLADNEQFF | TGTGCCAGCAGCTTGTTAGGACTAGCGGACAATGAGCAGTTCTTC
. | TRBJ1-2 | . | TRBV7-2 | CASSPRGGGGLGYTF | TGTGCCAGCAGCCCAAGGGGGGGCGGAGGACTTGGCTACACCTTC
. | TRBJ1-2 | . | TRBV9 | CASSVANYGYTF | TGTGCCAGCAGCGTAGCAAACTATGGCTACACCTTC
TRBD1 | TRBJ1-1 | once | TRBV6-5 | CASRLQGQMNTEAFF | TGTGCCAGCCGCCTACAGGGACAGATGAACACTGAAGCTTTCTTT
. | TRBJ2-5 | . | TRBV24-1 | CATSDSGGRGQETQYF | TGTGCCACCAGTGATTCCGGGGGAAGGGGACAAGAGACCCAGTACTTC
TRBD1 | TRBJ1-3 | . | TRBV3-1/TRBV3-2 | CASSQDTQGANTIYF | TGTGCCAGCAGCCAAGATACCCAGGGGGCGAACACCATATATTTT
TRBD2 | TRBJ2-1 | once | TRBV29-1 | CSVGLVAGGYNEQFF | TGCAGCGTAGGCCTGGTAGCGGGGGGGTACAATGAGCAGTTCTTC
TRBD1 | TRBJ2-3 | . | TRBV5-5 | CASSIGTGRPDTQYF | TGTGCCAGCAGCATTGGGACAGGGCGGCCAGATACGCAGTATTTT
TRBD2 | TRBJ2-1 | . | TRBV11-3 | CASSLSGGLLNEQFF | TGTGCCAGCAGCTTGAGCGGGGGGCTACTCAATGAGCAGTTCTTC
TRBD1 | TRBJ1-2 | once | TRBV29-1 | CSVEQGARGYTF | TGCAGCGTTGAACAGGGGGCGAGAGGCTACACCTTC
. | TRBJ2-1 | once | TRBV27 | CASSLSGINWDNEQFF | TGTGCCAGCAGTTTATCCGGGATTAATTGGGACAATGAGCAGTTCTTC
TRBD1 | TRBJ1-2 | few | TRBV11-2 | CASSSRTGWNYGYTF | TGTGCCAGCAGCTCCCGGACAGGGTGGAACTATGGCTACACCTTC
. | TRBJ1-2 | once | TRBV6-1 | CASSEESRGIVKGYTF | TGTGCCAGCAGTGAAGAGAGCAGGGGCATCGTGAAGGGCTACACCTTC
. | TRBJ2-7 | . | TRBV12-3/TRBV12-4 | CASSLRRGEEKYF | TGTGCCAGCAGTTTGCGCAGGGGAGAGGAAAAGTACTTC
. | TRBJ1-1 | . | TRBV2 | CASSGLTANTEAFF | TGTGCCAGCAGTGGCTTGACAGCGAACACTGAAGCTTTCTTT
TRBD1 | TRBJ2-7 | . | TRBV15 | CATSRDEGDSSYEQYF | TGTGCCACCAGCAGAGATGAGGGGGACAGCTCCTACGAGCAGTACTTC
. | TRBJ1-1 | . | TRBV27 | CASSPWTAIRRTEAFF | TGTGCCAGCAGTCCCTGGACGGCCATAAGGAGGACTGAAGCTTTCTTT
. | TRBJ1-2 | . | TRBV5-1 | CASSLSGLSGYTF | TGCGCCAGCAGCTTGAGCGGCCTTAGTGGCTACACCTTC
. | TRBJ1-2 | few | TRBV2 | CATDPRRVSYGYTF | TGTGCCACCGATCCCCGACGGGTTTCCTATGGCTACACCTTC
. | TRBJ2-2 | . | TRBV11-2 | CASSRASTGNTGELFF | TGTGCCAGCAGCCGGGCCTCGACAGGGAACACCGGGGAGCTGTTTTTT
. | TRBJ1-6 | . | TRBV19 | CASSIIGQARNSPLHF | TGTGCCAGTAGTATTATTGGGCAGGCAAGGAATTCACCCCTCCACTTT
TRBD1 | TRBJ1-5 | . | TRBV2 | CASSWTGGRNQPQHF | TGTGCCAGCAGTTGGACAGGGGGGCGCAATCAGCCCCAGCATTTT
TRBD2 | TRBJ2-5 | few | TRBV5-1 | CASSLLAGEETQYF | TGCGCCAGCAGCCTACTAGCGGGGGAGGAGACCCAGTACTTC
. | TRBJ1-1 | . | TRBV15 | CATSLRLLSGAEAFF | TGTGCCACCAGCCTTCGACTGCTTAGCGGGGCTGAAGCTTTCTTT
. | TRBJ2-6 | . | TRBV11-3 | CASSLGQGSGANVLTF | TGTGCCAGCAGCTTAGGTCAGGGATCCGGGGCCAACGTCCTGACTTTC
TRBD2 | TRBJ2-1 | . | TRBV2 | CASRAGTSGGYNEQFF | TGTGCCAGCAGAGCCGGGACTAGCGGGGGATACAATGAGCAGTTCTTC
TRBD1 | TRBJ2-7 | . | TRBV5-1 | CASRRDRGTAYEQYF | TGCGCCAGCAGAAGGGACAGGGGGACCGCCTACGAGCAGTACTTC
. | TRBJ2-7 | few | TRBV7-3 | CASSILPGKIYEQYF | TGTGCCAGCAGTATCCTTCCGGGGAAGATCTACGAGCAGTACTTC
. | TRBJ1-5 | . | TRBV5-5 | CASSWTDNQPQHF | TGTGCCAGCAGCTGGACAGATAATCAGCCCCAGCATTTT
. | TRBJ1-5 | once | TRBV15 | CATARGGGQPQHF | TGTGCCACCGCGAGGGGGGGCGGACAGCCCCAGCATTTT
. | TRBJ1-3 | . | TRBV9 | CASSVQRGYSGNTIYF | TGTGCCAGCAGCGTCCAGCGAGGGTACTCTGGAAACACCATATATTTT
TRBD1 | TRBJ1-5 | few | TRBV2 | CASSGQGRQPQHF | TGTGCCAGCAGTGGACAGGGACGCCAGCCCCAGCATTTT
TRBD1 | TRBJ1-6 | once | TRBV12-5 | CASGLVLDGTGNSPLHF | TGTGCTAGTGGTTTGGTGCTGGATGGGACAGGGAACTCACCCCTCCACTTT
TRBD1 | TRBJ2-7 | . | TRBV2 | CASTGQAYSEQYF | TGTGCCAGCACGGGACAGGCCTACTCAGAGCAGTACTTC
TRBD1 | TRBJ1-4 | few | TRBV7-9 | CASSSLGQGVEKLFF | TGTGCCAGCAGTTCCCTGGGACAGGGGGTGGAAAAACTGTTTTTT
. | TRBJ2-2 | . | TRBV18 | CASSPSSTGELFF | TGTGCCAGCTCACCGTCGAGCACCGGGGAGCTGTTTTTT
. | TRBJ2-7 | . | TRBV6-5 | CASSYSPSLSYEQYF | TGTGCCAGCAGTTACTCGCCGTCGCTATCCTACGAGCAGTACTTC
. | TRBJ2-2 | . | TRBV15 | CATSTVAVNTGELFF | TGTGCCACCAGCACCGTAGCGGTGAACACCGGGGAGCTGTTTTTT
. | TRBJ1-1 | once | TRBV27 | CASSLEPMNTEAFF | TGTGCCAGCAGTTTAGAGCCTATGAACACTGAAGCTTTCTTT
. | TRBJ1-2 | . | TRBV30 | CAWSGRAAYGYTF | TGTGCCTGGAGTGGGAGGGCAGCCTATGGCTACACCTTC
. | TRBJ2-1 | . | TRBV6-1 | CASSEFSGGLLNEQFF | TGTGCCAGCAGTGAATTCTCCGGGGGGCTTTTGAATGAGCAGTTCTTC
. | TRBJ1-2 | once | TRBV9 | CASSVDLTDRQEGYTF | TGTGCCAGCAGCGTAGATTTAACCGACAGGCAAGAGGGCTACACCTTC
. | TRBJ2-7 | . | TRBV5-1 | CASSLGTQTYEQYF | TGCGCCAGCAGCTTGGGGACTCAAACCTACGAGCAGTACTTC
TRBD1 | TRBJ1-2 | . | TRBV18 | CASLETGTGSGYTF | TGTGCCAGTCTTGAGACCGGGACAGGGAGTGGCTACACCTTC
TRBD1 | TRBJ1-4 | few | TRBV7-6 | CASSPGQGRGEKLFF | TGTGCCAGCAGCCCTGGACAGGGGAGAGGAGAAAAACTGTTTTTT
TRBD1 | TRBJ1-1 | . | TRBV5-1 | CASSQQGDTEAFF | TGCGCCAGCAGTCAACAGGGGGACACTGAAGCTTTCTTT